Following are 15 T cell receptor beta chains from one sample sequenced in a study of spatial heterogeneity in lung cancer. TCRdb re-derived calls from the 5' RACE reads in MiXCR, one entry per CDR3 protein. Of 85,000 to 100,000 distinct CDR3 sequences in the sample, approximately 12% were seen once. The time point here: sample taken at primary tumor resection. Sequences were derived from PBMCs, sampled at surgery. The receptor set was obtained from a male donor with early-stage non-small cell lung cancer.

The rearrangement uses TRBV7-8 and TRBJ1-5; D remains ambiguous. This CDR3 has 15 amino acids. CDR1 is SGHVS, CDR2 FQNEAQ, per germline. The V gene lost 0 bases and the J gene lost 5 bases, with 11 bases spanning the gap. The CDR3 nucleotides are TGTGCCAGCAGCTTAGCAGTCACGGGCCATCAGCCCCAGCATTTT. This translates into CASSLAVTGHQPQHF.

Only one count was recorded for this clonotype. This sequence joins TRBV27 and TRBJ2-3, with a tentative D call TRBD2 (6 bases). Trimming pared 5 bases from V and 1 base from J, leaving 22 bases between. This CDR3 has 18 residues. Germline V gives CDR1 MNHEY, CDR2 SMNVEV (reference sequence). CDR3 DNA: TGTGCCAGCAGTCGAGTCCCCCAGGGAGGCCTTGGCACAGATACGCAGTATTTT. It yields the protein CASSRVPQGGLGTDTQYF.

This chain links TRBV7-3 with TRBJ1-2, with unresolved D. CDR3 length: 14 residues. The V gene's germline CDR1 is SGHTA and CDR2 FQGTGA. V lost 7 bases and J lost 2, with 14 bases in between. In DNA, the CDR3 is TGTGCCAGCACTCGTCCCGGGATGAACTATGGCTACACCTTC. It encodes CASTRPGMNYGYTF.

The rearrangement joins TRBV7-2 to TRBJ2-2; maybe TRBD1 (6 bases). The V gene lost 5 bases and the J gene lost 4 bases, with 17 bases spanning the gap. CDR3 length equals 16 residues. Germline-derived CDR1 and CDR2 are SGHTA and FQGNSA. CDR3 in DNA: TGTGCCAGCAGCCCCACAGGGAAAACCCGCACCGGGGAGCTGTTTTTT. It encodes CASSPTGKTRTGELFF.

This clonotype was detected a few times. CDR3 in amino acids: CSVRDGAYEQYF. The CDR3 DNA reads TGCAGCGTCCGAGACGGAGCCTACGAGCAGTACTTC. V and J are TRBV29-1 and TRBJ2-7, with D hard to call. The CDR3 has 12 amino acids. V lost 6 bases, J lost 2 bases, and 11 bases lay in between. Germline V gene data show CDR1 as SQVTM and CDR2 as ANQGSEA.

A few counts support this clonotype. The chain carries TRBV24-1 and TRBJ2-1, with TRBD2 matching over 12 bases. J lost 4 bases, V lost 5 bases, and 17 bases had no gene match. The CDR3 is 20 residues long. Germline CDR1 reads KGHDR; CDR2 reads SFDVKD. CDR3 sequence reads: CATSASPGQGTSGLYNEQFF. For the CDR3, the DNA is TGTGCCACCAGTGCTTCACCGGGACAGGGGACTAGCGGGTTGTACAATGAGCAGTTCTTC.

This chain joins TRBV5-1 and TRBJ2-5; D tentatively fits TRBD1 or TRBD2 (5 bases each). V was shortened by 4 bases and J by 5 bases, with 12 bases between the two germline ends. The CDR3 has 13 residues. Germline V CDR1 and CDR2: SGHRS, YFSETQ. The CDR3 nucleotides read TGCGCCAGCAGCCTGGGACCCGTGGAGACCCAGTACTTC. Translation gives CASSLGPVETQYF.

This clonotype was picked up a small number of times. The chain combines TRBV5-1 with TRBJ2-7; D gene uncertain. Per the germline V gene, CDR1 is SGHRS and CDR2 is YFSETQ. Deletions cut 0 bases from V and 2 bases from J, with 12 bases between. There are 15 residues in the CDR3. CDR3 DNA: TGCGCCAGCAGCTTGGATTTCGGCGGCGCCTACGAGCAGTACTTC. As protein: CASSLDFGGAYEQYF.

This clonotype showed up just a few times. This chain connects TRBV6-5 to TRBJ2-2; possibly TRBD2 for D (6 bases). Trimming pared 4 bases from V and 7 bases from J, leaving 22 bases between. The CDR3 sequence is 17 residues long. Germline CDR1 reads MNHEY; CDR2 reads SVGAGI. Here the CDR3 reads CASSSRVGGAPDGELFF. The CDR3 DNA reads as TGTGCCAGCAGTTCCCGGGTGGGCGGGGCCCCGGACGGGGAGCTGTTTTTT.

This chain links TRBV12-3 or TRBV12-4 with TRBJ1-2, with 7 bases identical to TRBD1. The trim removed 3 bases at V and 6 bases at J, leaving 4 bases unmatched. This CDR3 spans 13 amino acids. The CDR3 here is CASSFLTGNGYTF. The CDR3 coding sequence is TGTGCCAGCAGTTTCTTGACAGGGAATGGCTACACCTTC.

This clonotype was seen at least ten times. CDR3 coding DNA: TGTGCCAGCAGCCAACACCGGACAGGGAACACTGAAGCTTTCTTT. Its translation is CASSQHRTGNTEAFF. The chain uses TRBV6-5 and TRBJ1-1; 7 bases agree with TRBD1. V trimming: 6 bases; J trimming: 1 base; junction bases outside the gene matches: 8. CDR1 is MNHEY, CDR2 SVGAGI, per germline. The CDR3 is made up of 15 amino acids.

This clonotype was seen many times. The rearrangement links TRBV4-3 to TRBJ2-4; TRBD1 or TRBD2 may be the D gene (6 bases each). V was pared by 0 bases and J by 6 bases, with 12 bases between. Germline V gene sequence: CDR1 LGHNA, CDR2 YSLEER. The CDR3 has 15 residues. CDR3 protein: CASSQEQGGTNIQYF. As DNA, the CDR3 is TGCGCCAGCAGCCAAGAACAGGGCGGGACAAACATTCAGTACTTC.

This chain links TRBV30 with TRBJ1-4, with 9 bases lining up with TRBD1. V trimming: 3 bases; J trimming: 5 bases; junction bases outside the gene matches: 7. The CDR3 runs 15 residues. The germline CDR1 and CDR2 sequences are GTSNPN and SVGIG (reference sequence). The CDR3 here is CAWSRRDRENEKLFF. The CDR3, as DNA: TGTGCCTGGAGCCGACGGGACAGGGAGAATGAAAAACTGTTTTTT.

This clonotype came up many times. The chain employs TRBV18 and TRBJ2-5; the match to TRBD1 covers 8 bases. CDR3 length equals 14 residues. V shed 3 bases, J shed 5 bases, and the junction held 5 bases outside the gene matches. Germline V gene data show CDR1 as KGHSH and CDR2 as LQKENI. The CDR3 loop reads CASSPLRTGETQYF. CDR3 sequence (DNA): TGTGCCAGCTCACCCCTGAGGACAGGGGAGACCCAGTACTTC.

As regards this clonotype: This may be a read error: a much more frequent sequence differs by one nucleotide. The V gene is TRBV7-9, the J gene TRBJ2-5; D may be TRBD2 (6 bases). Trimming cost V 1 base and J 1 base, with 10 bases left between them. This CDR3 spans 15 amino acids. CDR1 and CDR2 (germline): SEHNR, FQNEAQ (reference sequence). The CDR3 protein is CASSLDQEGQETQYF. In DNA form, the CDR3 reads TGTGCCAGCAGCTTAGATCAGGAGGGCCAAGAGACCCAGTACTTC.